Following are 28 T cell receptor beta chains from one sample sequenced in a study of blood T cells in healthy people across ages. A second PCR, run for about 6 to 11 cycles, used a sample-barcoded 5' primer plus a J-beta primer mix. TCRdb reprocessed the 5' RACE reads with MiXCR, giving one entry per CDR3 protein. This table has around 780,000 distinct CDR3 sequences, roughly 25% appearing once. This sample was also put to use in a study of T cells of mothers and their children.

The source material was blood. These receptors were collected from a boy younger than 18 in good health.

DNA for the CDR3: TGTGCCAGCAGCCGAAGCGGGGCGAGGCATCAGCCCCAGCATTTT. Protein sequence: CASSRSGARHQPQHF. The J gene is TRBJ1-5, the V gene TRBV6-2 or TRBV6-3, with D tentatively TRBD1 (5 bases). Germline CDR1 reads MNHEY; CDR2 reads SVGEGT. The CDR3 loop spans 15 amino acids. V lost 6 bases and J lost 5, with 17 bases in between.

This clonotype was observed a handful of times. The CDR3 bases are TGTGCCAGCAGATACCGGGACAGCGGTCGAACTGAAGCTTTCTTT. It translates to CASRYRDSGRTEAFF. The chain is built from TRBV5-5 and TRBJ1-1, with 7 bases that match TRBD1. There are 15 residues in the CDR3. V dropped 5 bases and J dropped 5; count of bases not matched to a gene: 12. CDR1 SGHKS and CDR2 YYEKEE come from the germline V gene (reference sequence).

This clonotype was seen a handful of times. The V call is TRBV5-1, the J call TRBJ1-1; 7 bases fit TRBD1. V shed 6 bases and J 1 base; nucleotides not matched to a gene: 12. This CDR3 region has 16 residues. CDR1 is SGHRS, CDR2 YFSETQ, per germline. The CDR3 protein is CASTVPSDRTNTEAFF. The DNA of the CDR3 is TGCGCCAGCACCGTGCCCTCGGACAGGACGAACACTGAAGCTTTCTTT.

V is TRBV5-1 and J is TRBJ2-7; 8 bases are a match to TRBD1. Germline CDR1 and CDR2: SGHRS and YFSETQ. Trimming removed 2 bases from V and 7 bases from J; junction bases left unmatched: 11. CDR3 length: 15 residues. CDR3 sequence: CASSLLPGGADEQYF. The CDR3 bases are TGCGCCAGCAGCTTACTGCCAGGGGGCGCGGATGAGCAGTACTTC.

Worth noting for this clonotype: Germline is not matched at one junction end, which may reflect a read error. DNA for the CDR3: TGTGCCAGTAGTATACGGGGGGGCCGTCAAGAGACCCTGTACTTC. This translates into CASSIRGGRQETLYF. The chain employs TRBV19 and TRBJ2-5; TRBD2 agrees at 8 bases. The CDR3 consists of 15 residues. Germline CDR1 and CDR2: LNHDA and SQIVND (reference sequence). Using reference TRBV19 and TRBJ2-5 for the parts outside the CDR3, the full variable domain is DGGITQSPKYLFRKEGQNVTLSCEQNLNHDAMYWYRQDPGQGLRLIYYSQIVNDFQKGDIAEGYSVSREKKESFPLTVTSAQKNPTAFYLCASSIRGGRQETLYFGPGTRLLVL.

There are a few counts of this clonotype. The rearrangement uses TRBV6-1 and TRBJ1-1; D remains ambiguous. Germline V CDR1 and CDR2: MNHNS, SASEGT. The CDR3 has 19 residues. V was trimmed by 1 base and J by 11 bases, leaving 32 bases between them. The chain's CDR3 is CASSEVRVNTEAFFQRAFF. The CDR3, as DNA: TGTGCCAGCAGTGAAGTTAGAGTCAACACTGAAGCTTTCTTCCAAAGGGCTTTCTTT.

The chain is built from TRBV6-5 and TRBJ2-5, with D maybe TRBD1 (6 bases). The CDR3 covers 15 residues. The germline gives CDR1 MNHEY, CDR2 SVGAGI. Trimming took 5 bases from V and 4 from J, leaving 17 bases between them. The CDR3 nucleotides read TGTGCCAGCAGTATTCTCGGACAGCGGAGAGAGACCCAGTACTTC. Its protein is CASSILGQRRETQYF.

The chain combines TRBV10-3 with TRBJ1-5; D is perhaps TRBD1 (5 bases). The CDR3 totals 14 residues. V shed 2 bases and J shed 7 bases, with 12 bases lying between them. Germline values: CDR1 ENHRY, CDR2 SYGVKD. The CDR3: CAISEGRELQPQHF. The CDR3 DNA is TGTGCCATCAGTGAGGGCAGGGAGTTGCAGCCCCAGCATTTT.

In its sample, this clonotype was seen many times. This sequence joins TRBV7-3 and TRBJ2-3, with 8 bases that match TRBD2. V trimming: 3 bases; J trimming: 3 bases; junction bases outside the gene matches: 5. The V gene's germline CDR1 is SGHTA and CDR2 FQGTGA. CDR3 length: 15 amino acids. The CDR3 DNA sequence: TGTGCCAGCAGCTTTCTTGCGGGGGGAACAGATACGCAGTATTTT. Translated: CASSFLAGGTDTQYF.

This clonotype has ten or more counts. CDR3 in amino acids: CASSLSGAGANVLTF. The CDR3 coding sequence is TGTGCCAGCAGTTTATCAGGGGCTGGGGCCAACGTCCTGACTTTC. This rearrangement joins TRBV27 to TRBJ2-6, with a possible D match to TRBD1 (5 bases). The V and J ends lost 0 bases and 2 bases respectively, with 5 bases between them. This CDR3 is 15 amino acids long. Germline loops: CDR1 MNHEY, CDR2 SMNVEV (reference sequence).

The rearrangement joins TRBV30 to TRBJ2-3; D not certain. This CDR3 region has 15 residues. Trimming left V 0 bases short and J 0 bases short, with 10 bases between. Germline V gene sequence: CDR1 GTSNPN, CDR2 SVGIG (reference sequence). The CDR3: CAWSVGPPSTDTQYF. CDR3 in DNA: TGTGCCTGGAGTGTAGGGCCTCCTAGCACAGATACGCAGTATTTT.

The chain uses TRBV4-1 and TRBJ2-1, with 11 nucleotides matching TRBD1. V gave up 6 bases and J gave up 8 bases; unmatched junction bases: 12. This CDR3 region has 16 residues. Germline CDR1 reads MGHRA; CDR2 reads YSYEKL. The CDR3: CASSPTPGQGDHEQFF. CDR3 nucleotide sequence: TGCGCCAGCAGTCCTACGCCGGGACAGGGGGACCATGAGCAGTTCTTC.

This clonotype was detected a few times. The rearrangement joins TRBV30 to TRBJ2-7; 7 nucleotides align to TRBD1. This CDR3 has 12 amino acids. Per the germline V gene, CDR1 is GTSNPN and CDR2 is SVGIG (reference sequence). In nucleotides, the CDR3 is TGTTCCCTTGGTACAGGGGTGGGCGAGCAGTACTTC. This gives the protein CSLGTGVGEQYF.

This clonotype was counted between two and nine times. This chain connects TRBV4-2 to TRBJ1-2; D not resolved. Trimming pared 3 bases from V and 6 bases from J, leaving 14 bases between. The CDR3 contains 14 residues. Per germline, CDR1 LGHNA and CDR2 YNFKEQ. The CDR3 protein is CASSQRPDGDGYTF. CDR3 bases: TGTGCCAGCAGCCAGAGACCGGACGGTGATGGCTACACCTTC.

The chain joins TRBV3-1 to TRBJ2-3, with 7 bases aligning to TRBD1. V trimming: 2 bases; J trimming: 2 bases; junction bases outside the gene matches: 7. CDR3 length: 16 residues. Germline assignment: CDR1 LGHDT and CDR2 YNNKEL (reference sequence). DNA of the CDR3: TGTGCCAGCAGCCAACGCCGACAGGGCCTCACAGATACGCAGTATTTT. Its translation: CASSQRRQGLTDTQYF.

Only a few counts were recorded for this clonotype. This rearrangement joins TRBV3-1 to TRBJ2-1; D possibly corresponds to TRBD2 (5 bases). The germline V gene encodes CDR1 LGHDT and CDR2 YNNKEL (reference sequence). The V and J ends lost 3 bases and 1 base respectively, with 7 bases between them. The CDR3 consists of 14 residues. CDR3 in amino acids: CASSHGDSYNEQFF. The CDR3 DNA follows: TGTGCCAGCAGCCACGGGGATTCCTACAATGAGCAGTTCTTC.

CDR3 in amino acids: CASSLWGRGYTF. Written as DNA, the CDR3 is TGTGCCAGCAGCTTGTGGGGACGTGGCTACACCTTC. V is TRBV11-2 and J is TRBJ1-2; tentatively, D is TRBD1 (5 bases). Germline lookup yields CDR1 SGHAT and CDR2 FQNNGV. CDR3 length: 12 amino acids. Trimming took off 3 bases at V and 7 bases at J, with 9 bases between the two ends. Full variable domain (remainder filled in from reference TRBV11-2 and TRBJ1-2): EAGVAQSPRYKIIEKRQSVAFWCNPISGHATLYWYQQILGQGPKLLIQFQNNGVVDDSQLPKDRFSAERLKGVDSTLKIQPAKLEDSAVYLCASSLWGRGYTFGSGTRLTVV.

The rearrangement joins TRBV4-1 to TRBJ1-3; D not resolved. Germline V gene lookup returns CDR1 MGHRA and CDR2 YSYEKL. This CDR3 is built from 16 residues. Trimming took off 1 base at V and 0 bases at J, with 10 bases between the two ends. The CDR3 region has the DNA TGCGCCAGCAGCCAAGTTGCAGCCACCTCTGGAAACACCATATATTTT. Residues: CASSQVAATSGNTIYF.

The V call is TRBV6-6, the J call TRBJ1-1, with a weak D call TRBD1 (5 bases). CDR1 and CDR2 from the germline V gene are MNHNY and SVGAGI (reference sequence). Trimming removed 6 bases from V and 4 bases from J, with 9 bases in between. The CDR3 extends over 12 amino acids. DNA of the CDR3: TGTGCCAGCAGGCCTCAGGGCACTGAAGCTTTCTTT. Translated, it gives CASRPQGTEAFF.

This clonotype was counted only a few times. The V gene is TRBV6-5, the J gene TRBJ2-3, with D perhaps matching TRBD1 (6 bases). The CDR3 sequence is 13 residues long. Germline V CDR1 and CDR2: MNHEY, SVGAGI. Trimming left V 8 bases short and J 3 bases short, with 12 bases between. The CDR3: CASHGTPTDTQYF. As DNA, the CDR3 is TGTGCCAGCCACGGGACACCTACAGATACGCAGTATTTT.

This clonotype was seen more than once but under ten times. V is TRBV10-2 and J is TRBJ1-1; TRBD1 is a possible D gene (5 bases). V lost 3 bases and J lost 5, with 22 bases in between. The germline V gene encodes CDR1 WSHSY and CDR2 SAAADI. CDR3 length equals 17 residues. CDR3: CASSELRQGDERTEAFF. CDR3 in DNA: TGCGCCAGCAGTGAATTGCGGCAGGGTGATGAGAGAACTGAAGCTTTCTTT.

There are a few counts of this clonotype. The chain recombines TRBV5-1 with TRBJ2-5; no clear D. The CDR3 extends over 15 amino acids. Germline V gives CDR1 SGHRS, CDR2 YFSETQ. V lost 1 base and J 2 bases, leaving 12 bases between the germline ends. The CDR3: CASSLQSGWQETQYF. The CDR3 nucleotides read TGCGCCAGCAGCTTGCAATCGGGCTGGCAAGAGACCCAGTACTTC.

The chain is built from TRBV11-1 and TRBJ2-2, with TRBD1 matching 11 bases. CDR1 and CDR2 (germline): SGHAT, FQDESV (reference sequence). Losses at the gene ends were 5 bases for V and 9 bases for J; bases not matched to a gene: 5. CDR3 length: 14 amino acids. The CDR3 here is CASSPGTGGWELFF. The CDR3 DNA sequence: TGTGCCAGCAGCCCAGGGACAGGGGGTTGGGAGCTGTTTTTT.

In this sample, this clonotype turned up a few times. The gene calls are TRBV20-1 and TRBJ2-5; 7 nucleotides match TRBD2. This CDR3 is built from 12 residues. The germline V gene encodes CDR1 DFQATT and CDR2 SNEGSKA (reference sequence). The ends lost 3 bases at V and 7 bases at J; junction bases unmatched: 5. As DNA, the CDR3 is TGCAGTGCTAGGGGAGGGGTGGGGACCCAGTACTTC. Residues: CSARGGVGTQYF.

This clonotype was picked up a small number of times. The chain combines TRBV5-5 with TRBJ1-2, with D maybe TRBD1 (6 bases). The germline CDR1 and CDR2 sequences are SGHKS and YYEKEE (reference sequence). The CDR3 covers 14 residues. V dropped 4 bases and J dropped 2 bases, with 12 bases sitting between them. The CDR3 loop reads CASSPYDRNYGYTF. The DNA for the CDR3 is TGTGCCAGCAGCCCCTACGACAGGAACTATGGCTACACCTTC.

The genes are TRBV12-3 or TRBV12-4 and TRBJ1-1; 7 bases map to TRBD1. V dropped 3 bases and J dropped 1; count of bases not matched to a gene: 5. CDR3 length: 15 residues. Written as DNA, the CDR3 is TGTGCCAGCAGTTTTACAGGGGACCCGAACACTGAAGCTTTCTTT. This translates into CASSFTGDPNTEAFF.

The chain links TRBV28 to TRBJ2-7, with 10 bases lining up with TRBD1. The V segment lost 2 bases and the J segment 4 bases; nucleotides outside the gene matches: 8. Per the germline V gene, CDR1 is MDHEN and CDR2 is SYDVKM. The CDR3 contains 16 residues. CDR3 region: CASSLNGGQGYYEQYF. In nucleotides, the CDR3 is TGTGCCAGCAGTTTAAATGGGGGACAGGGGTATTACGAGCAGTACTTC.

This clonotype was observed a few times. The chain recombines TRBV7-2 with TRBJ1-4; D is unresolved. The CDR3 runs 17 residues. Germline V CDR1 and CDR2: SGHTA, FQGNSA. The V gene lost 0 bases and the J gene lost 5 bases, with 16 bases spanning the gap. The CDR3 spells CASSLARFGKGNEKLFF. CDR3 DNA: TGTGCCAGCAGCTTAGCGCGTTTTGGAAAAGGGAATGAAAAACTGTTTTTT.